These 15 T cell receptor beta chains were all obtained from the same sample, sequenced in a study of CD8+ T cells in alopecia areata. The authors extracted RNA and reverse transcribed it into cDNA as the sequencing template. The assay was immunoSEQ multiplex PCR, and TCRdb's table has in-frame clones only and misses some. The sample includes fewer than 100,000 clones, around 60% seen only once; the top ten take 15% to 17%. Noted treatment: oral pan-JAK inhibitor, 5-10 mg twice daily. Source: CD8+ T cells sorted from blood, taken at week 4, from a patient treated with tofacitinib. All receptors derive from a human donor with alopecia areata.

The CDR3 nucleotides read TGCAGCGTTGAAGTAGTACAGAGCGGAAACGAGCAGTACTTC. This gives the protein CSVEVVQSGNEQYF. V and J are TRBV29-1 and TRBJ2-7; D perhaps matches TRBD2 (5 bases). The germline gives CDR1 SQVTM, CDR2 ANQGSEA. Trimming removed 1 base at V and 5 bases at J, with 15 bases between. This CDR3 region has 14 residues.

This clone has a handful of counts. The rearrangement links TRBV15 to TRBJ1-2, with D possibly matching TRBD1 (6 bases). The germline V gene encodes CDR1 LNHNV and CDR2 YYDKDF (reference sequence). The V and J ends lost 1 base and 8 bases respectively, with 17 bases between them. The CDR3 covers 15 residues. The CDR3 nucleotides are TGTGCCACCAGCAGAGTAGAGACGGGGGGCCAAGGCTACACCTTC. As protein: CATSRVETGGQGYTF.

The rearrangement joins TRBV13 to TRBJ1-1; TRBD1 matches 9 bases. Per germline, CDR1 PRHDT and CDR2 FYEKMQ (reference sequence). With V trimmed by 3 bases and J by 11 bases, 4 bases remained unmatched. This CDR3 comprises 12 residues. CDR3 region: CASSFGTGTAFF. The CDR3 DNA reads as TGTGCCAGCAGCTTCGGGACAGGGACGGCTTTCTTT.

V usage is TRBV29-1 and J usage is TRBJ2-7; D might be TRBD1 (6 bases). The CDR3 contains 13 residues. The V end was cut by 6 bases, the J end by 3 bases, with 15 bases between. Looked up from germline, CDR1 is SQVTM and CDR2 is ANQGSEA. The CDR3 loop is CSVSWQGIYEQYF. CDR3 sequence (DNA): TGCAGCGTGTCGTGGCAGGGGATCTACGAGCAGTACTTC.

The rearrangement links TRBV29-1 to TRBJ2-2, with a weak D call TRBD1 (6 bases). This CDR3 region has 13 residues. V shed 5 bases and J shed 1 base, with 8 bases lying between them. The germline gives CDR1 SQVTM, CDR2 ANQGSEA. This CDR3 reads CSVWTVNTGELFF. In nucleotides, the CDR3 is TGCAGCGTTTGGACAGTGAACACCGGGGAGCTGTTTTTT.

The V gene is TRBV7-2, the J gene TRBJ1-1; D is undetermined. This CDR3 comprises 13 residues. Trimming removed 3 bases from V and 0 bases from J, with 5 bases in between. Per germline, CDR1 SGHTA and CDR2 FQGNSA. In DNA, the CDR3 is TGTGCCAGCAGCTTCGGCATGAACACTGAAGCTTTCTTT. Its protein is CASSFGMNTEAFF.

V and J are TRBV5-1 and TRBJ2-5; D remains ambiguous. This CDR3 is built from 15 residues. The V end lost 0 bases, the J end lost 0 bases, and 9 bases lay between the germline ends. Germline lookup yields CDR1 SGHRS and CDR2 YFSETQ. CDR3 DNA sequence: TGCGCCAGCAGCTTGGCCCCCAGATACCAAGAGACCCAGTACTTC. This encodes CASSLAPRYQETQYF. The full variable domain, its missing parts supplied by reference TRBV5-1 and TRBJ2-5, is KAGVTQTPRYLIKTRGQQVTLSCSPISGHRSVSWYQQTPGQGLQFLFEYFSETQRNKGNFPGRFSGRQFSNSRSEMNVSTLELGDSALYLCASSLAPRYQETQYFGPGTRLLVL.

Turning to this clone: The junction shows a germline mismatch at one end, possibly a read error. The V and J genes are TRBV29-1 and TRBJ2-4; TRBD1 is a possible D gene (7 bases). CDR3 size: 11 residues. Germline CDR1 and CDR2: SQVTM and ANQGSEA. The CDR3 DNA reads TGCAGCGTTCACATCAGGGGGGAATATCGCTTC. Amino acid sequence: CSVHIRGEYRF.

CDR3 amino acids: CASRLALDRGREYGYTF. In DNA, the CDR3 is TGTGCCAGCAGGCTCGCCTTGGACAGGGGGCGAGAATATGGCTACACCTTC. The chain is built from TRBV27 and TRBJ1-2; TRBD1 aligns across 11 bases. The germline V gene has CDR1 MNHEY and CDR2 SMNVEV (reference sequence). The CDR3 has 17 residues. After removal of 6 bases from V and 5 bases from J, the junction contained 14 bases not matched to a gene.

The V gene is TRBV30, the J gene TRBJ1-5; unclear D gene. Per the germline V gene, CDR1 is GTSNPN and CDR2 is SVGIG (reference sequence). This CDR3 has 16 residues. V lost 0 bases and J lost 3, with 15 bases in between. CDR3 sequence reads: CAWSVRSRHHNQPQHF. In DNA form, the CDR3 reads TGTGCCTGGAGTGTACGCTCAAGACACCACAATCAGCCCCAGCATTTT. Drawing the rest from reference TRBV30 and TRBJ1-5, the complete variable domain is SQTIHQWPATLVQPVGSPLSLECTVEGTSNPNLYWYRQAAGRGLQLLFYSVGIGQISSEVPQNLSASRPQDRQFILSSKKLLLSDSGFYLCAWSVRSRHHNQPQHFGDGTRLSIL.

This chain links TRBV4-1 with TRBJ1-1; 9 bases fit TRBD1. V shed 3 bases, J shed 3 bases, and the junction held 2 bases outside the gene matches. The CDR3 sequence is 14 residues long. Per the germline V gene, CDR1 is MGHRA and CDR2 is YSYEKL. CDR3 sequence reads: CASSQGQGDTEAFF. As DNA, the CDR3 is TGCGCCAGCAGCCAGGGACAGGGCGACACTGAAGCTTTCTTT.

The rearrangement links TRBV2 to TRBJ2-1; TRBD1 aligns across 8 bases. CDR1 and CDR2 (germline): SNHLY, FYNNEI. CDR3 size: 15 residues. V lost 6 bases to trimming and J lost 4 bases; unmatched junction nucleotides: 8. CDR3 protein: CASSEKGQDYNEQFF. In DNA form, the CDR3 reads TGTGCCAGCAGCGAGAAGGGACAGGATTACAATGAGCAGTTCTTC. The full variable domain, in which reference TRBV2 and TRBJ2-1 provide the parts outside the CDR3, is EPEVTQTPSHQVTQMGQEVILRCVPISNHLYFYWYRQILGQKVEFLVSFYNNEISEKSEIFDDQFSVERPDGSNFTLKIRSTKLEDSAMYFCASSEKGQDYNEQFFGPGTRLTVL.

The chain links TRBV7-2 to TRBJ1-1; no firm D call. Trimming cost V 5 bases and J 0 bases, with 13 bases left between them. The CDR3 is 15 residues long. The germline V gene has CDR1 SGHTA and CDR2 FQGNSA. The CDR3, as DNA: TGTGCCAGCAGCCGATCTGCATCCATGAACACTGAAGCTTTCTTT. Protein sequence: CASSRSASMNTEAFF.

CDR3 coding DNA: TGTGCCAGCAGTCCCCGTTTCGACGGGGAAGAGACCCAGTACTTC. Translation gives CASSPRFDGEETQYF. V usage is TRBV6-6 and J usage is TRBJ2-5, with a possible D match to TRBD2 (5 bases). Germline assignment: CDR1 MNHNY and CDR2 SVGAGI (reference sequence). Trimming left V 5 bases short and J 3 bases short, with 16 bases between. The CDR3 consists of 15 residues.

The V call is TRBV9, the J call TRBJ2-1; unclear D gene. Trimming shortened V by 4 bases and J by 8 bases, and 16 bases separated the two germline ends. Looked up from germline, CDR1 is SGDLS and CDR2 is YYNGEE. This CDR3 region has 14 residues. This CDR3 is CASSRWTAPDEQFF. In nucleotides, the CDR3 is TGTGCCAGCAGCCGGTGGACCGCTCCGGATGAGCAGTTCTTC. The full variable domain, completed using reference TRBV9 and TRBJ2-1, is DSGVTQTPKHLITATGQRVTLRCSPRSGDLSVYWYQQSLDQGLQFLIQYYNGEERAKGNILERFSAQQFPDLHSELNLSSLELGDSALYFCASSRWTAPDEQFFGPGTRLTVL.